This passage covers 27 T cell receptor beta chains from one sample sequenced in a study of neurological immune-mediated disorders. TCRdb recomputed calls from the 5' RACE reads with MiXCR, one row per CDR3 protein. The table shows about 120,000 distinct CDR3 sequences, with roughly 3.2% occurring only once. Source material: PBMCs. These TCRs come from a woman aged 25 to 39 with multiple sclerosis.

In its sample, this clonotype was seen many times. The chain joins TRBV29-1 to TRBJ2-7, with 10 nucleotides matching TRBD2. This CDR3 contains 13 residues. Germline lookup yields CDR1 SQVTM and CDR2 ANQGSEA. V lost 5 bases, J lost 3 bases, and 4 bases stayed unmatched. CDR3 sequence: CSVPAGGIYEQYF. The DNA for the CDR3 is TGCAGCGTTCCAGCGGGAGGGATCTACGAGCAGTACTTC.

A note on this clonotype: It may be a read error: a sequence one base away is much more abundant. The chain uses TRBV5-5 and TRBJ1-2; maybe TRBD1 (5 bases). The CDR3 runs 15 residues. Germline CDR1 is SGHKS and CDR2 is YYEKEE (reference sequence). This CDR3 reads CASSLWDPTGAGHTF. The CDR3, as DNA: TGTGCCAGCAGCTTATGGGACCCGACCGGAGCTGGCCACACCTTC. The full variable domain, its missing parts supplied by reference TRBV5-5 and TRBJ1-2, is DAGVTQSPTHLIKTRGQQVTLRCSPISGHKSVSWYQQVLGQGPQFIFQYYEKEERGRGNFPDRFSARQFPNYSSELNVNALLLGDSALYLCASSLWDPTGAGHTFGSGTRLTVV.

This clonotype has only a few counts. This chain joins TRBV20-1 and TRBJ1-1; no clear D gene. The CDR3 contains 15 residues. Germline-derived CDR1 and CDR2 are DFQATT and SNEGSKA (reference sequence). V shed 1 base and J shed 1 base, with 13 bases lying between them. The CDR3 DNA follows: TGCAGTGCTAGAGGATCAGGAAGGGCGAACACTGAAGCTTTCTTT. Its translation is CSARGSGRANTEAFF.

Comment on this clonotype: Being one base from a much bigger clone, this may be a read error. The chain employs TRBV12-3 or TRBV12-4 and TRBJ2-5; D is perhaps TRBD1 (6 bases). This CDR3 has 11 residues. In nucleotides, the CDR3 is TGTGACAGCAGCCTCAGGGGGACCCAGTACTTC. As protein: CDSSLRGTQYF.

The sample holds many counts of this clonotype. This sequence joins TRBV6-5 and TRBJ2-7, with D perhaps matching TRBD1 or TRBD2 (7 bases each). This CDR3 has 17 residues. Germline loops: CDR1 MNHEY, CDR2 SVGAGI. V lost 5 bases, J lost 2 bases, and 22 bases lay in between. This CDR3 reads CASSLRGGQGVPYEQYF. CDR3 sequence (DNA): TGTGCCAGCAGTCTACGCGGGGGCCAGGGGGTGCCCTACGAGCAGTACTTC.

In its sample, this clonotype was seen many times. J is TRBJ2-7 and V is TRBV20-1, with D unclear. This CDR3 is built from 13 residues. Germline CDR1 and CDR2: DFQATT and SNEGSKA (reference sequence). The V gene lost 0 bases and the J gene lost 4 bases, with 10 bases spanning the gap. The CDR3 coding sequence is TGCAGTGCTAGAGAGTTCTCCCAATACGAGCAGTACTTC. Protein: CSAREFSQYEQYF.

This clonotype has ten or more counts. J is TRBJ2-5 and V is TRBV5-6; D perhaps matches TRBD2 (6 bases). Trimming shortened V by 2 bases and J by 4 bases, and 6 bases separated the two germline ends. CDR1 and CDR2 (germline): SGHDT, YYEEEE. The CDR3 has 12 amino acids. Here the CDR3 DNA reads TGTGCCAGCAGCTTCGGGAGAGAGACCCAGTACTTC. Translating it yields CASSFGRETQYF.

There are many counts of this clonotype. The chain is built from TRBV2 and TRBJ2-3; D is undetermined. This CDR3 has 14 amino acids. Germline V gene sequence: CDR1 SNHLY, CDR2 FYNNEI. V gave up 3 bases and J gave up 6 bases, with 13 bases separating them. CDR3 in DNA: TGTGCCAGCAGTGATACTGGCCCGAGGGATACGCAGTATTTT. Encoded protein: CASSDTGPRDTQYF.

The chain has TRBV7-9 and TRBJ2-7, with a tentative D call TRBD2 (6 bases). Germline lookup yields CDR1 SEHNR and CDR2 FQNEAQ (reference sequence). Trimming pared 4 bases from V and 0 bases from J, leaving 16 bases between. The CDR3 consists of 16 residues. The CDR3 DNA sequence: TGTGCCAGCAGCTCTCCCGGGTGGGGGGACTCCTACGAGCAGTACTTC. This codes for CASSSPGWGDSYEQYF.

The sample holds many counts of this clonotype. The chain joins TRBV29-1 to TRBJ2-7; TRBD1 matches at 9 bases. There are 14 residues in the CDR3. Germline V CDR1 and CDR2: SQVTM, ANQGSEA. V gave up 6 bases and J gave up 1 base; unmatched junction bases: 7. As DNA, the CDR3 is TGCAGCGTGACCGGGACAGGGAGTTCCTACGAGCAGTACTTC. It encodes CSVTGTGSSYEQYF.

This clonotype was counted ten times or more. The CDR3 here is CASTTRQGAGSPLHF. The CDR3 nucleotides read TGTGCCAGCACGACTCGACAGGGGGCGGGTTCACCCCTCCACTTT. This sequence joins TRBV7-2 and TRBJ1-6, with 10 bases lining up with TRBD1. The V and J ends lost 7 bases and 9 bases, in that order; junction bases with no gene match: 9. Germline V gene sequence: CDR1 SGHTA, CDR2 FQGNSA. This CDR3 comprises 15 residues.

This clonotype occurred many times. The chain combines TRBV20-1 with TRBJ2-1; 9 bases map to TRBD1. Trimming at V came to 3 bases and at J to 4 bases, leaving 4 bases not matched to a gene. Germline CDR1 reads DFQATT; CDR2 reads SNEGSKA (reference sequence). CDR3 size: 14 residues. CDR3 nucleotide sequence: TGCAGTGCTAGCCGGGACAGGGTTTACAATGAGCAGTTCTTC. Translated: CSASRDRVYNEQFF.

At least ten counts were recorded for this clonotype. The J gene is TRBJ1-3, the V gene TRBV20-1; 8 bases are shared with TRBD1. Per the germline V gene, CDR1 is DFQATT and CDR2 is SNEGSKA (reference sequence). V lost 5 bases to trimming and J lost 3 bases; unmatched junction nucleotides: 6. This CDR3 is 14 amino acids long. This chain's CDR3 is CSADPGTGGNTIYF. The DNA for the CDR3 is TGCAGTGCTGACCCCGGGACAGGTGGAAACACCATATATTTT.

Notes on this clonotype: With a much larger clone just one base away, this may be a read error. The chain joins TRBV20-1 to TRBJ2-1; no firm D call. Germline assignment: CDR1 DFQATT and CDR2 SNEGSKA (reference sequence). The CDR3 length is 13 residues. The DNA of the CDR3 is TGCAGTGATAGAGATTTCGGGCGTCATGAGCAGTTCTTC. This encodes CSDRDFGRHEQFF.

This clonotype came up many times. This chain links TRBV7-9 with TRBJ2-1, with no clear D. V was clipped by 8 bases and J by 7 bases, with 9 bases between them. The CDR3 runs to 11 residues. Germline assignment: CDR1 SEHNR and CDR2 FQNEAQ (reference sequence). DNA for the CDR3: TGTGCCAGCCGAGGAGTAAATGAGCAGTTCTTC. Its protein product is CASRGVNEQFF.

The table lists this clonotype with a few counts. A much larger clone differs from this one at a single base, so this may be a read error. The genes are TRBV6-6 and TRBJ2-3, with a tentative D call TRBD2 (7 bases). Germline V gene data show CDR1 as MNHNY and CDR2 as SVGAGI (reference sequence). This CDR3 has 12 amino acids. Here the CDR3 reads CDSTGGTDTQYF. CDR3 sequence (DNA): TGTGACAGCACGGGGGGCACCGATACGCAGTATTTT.

This clonotype was seen at least ten times. The chain uses TRBV7-9 and TRBJ1-4; D not resolved. Germline CDR1 and CDR2: SEHNR and FQNEAQ (reference sequence). The V end lost 1 base, the J end lost 3 bases, and 9 bases lay between the germline ends. There are 15 residues in the CDR3. DNA of the CDR3: TGTGCCAGCAGCTTAGGTGGCACAGCTAATGAAAAACTGTTTTTT. This encodes CASSLGGTANEKLFF.

In this sample, this clonotype turned up many times. CDR3 nucleotides: TGTGCCAGCAGTCGACAGAACTTGAGAGATACGCAGTATTTT. As protein: CASSRQNLRDTQYF. This chain links TRBV12-3 or TRBV12-4 with TRBJ2-3, with a tentative D call TRBD1 (5 bases). Trimming removed 5 bases from V and 5 bases from J, with 14 bases in between. The CDR3 has 14 amino acids.

V gene TRBV19 combines with J gene TRBJ1-5; D gene unclear. The germline V gene encodes CDR1 LNHDA and CDR2 SQIVND (reference sequence). This CDR3 has 15 residues. Trimming took 2 bases from V and 2 from J, leaving 10 bases between them. CDR3: CASSIWGMGNQPQHF. CDR3 coding DNA: TGTGCCAGTAGTATATGGGGTATGGGCAATCAGCCCCAGCATTTT.

The chain uses TRBV4-1 and TRBJ2-2, with 7 nucleotides matching TRBD1. The germline CDR1 and CDR2 sequences are MGHRA and YSYEKL. The trim removed 2 bases at V and 4 bases at J, leaving 13 bases unmatched. The CDR3 runs to 18 residues. CDR3 DNA sequence: TGCGCCAGCAGCCAACCCGTAACAGGGGTTATCGGCACCGGGGAGCTGTTTTTT. Its protein product is CASSQPVTGVIGTGELFF.

This clonotype was detected ten times or more. This chain joins TRBV7-9 and TRBJ2-5; 8 nucleotides line up with TRBD2. Germline values: CDR1 SEHNR, CDR2 FQNEAQ (reference sequence). The CDR3 is made up of 15 amino acids. Trimming removed 2 bases from V and 2 bases from J; junction bases left unmatched: 4. CDR3 amino acids: CASSLRSGGQETQYF. CDR3 bases: TGTGCCAGCAGCTTAAGGTCGGGGGGGCAAGAGACCCAGTACTTC. The whole variable domain, remainder taken from reference TRBV7-9 and TRBJ2-5, is DTGVSQNPRHKITKRGQNVTFRCDPISEHNRLYWYRQTLGQGPEFLTYFQNEAQLEKSRLLSDRFSAERPKGSFSTLEIQRTEQGDSAMYLCASSLRSGGQETQYFGPGTRLLVL.

The V gene is TRBV20-1, the J gene TRBJ1-1; D is ambiguous. Germline lookup yields CDR1 DFQATT and CDR2 SNEGSKA (reference sequence). The CDR3 is 14 residues long. V was trimmed by 0 bases and J by 5 bases, leaving 13 bases between them. The CDR3 DNA is TGCAGTGCTAGAGACCGCATCTTCCGGACTGAAGCTTTCTTT. Translation: CSARDRIFRTEAFF.

This clonotype was seen ten or more times. The chain uses TRBV7-9 and TRBJ2-6; the match to TRBD1 covers 7 bases. The CDR3 contains 16 residues. Per the germline V gene, CDR1 is SEHNR and CDR2 is FQNEAQ (reference sequence). After removal of 2 bases from V and 2 bases from J, the junction contained 3 bases not matched to a gene. This CDR3 is CASSLPDRAGANVLTF. CDR3 nucleotides: TGTGCCAGCAGCTTACCAGACAGGGCTGGGGCCAACGTCCTGACTTTC.

This clonotype was counted at least ten times. The chain couples TRBV7-9 to TRBJ1-1; no reliable D call. This CDR3 has 14 residues. Germline loops: CDR1 SEHNR, CDR2 FQNEAQ (reference sequence). Deletions cut 2 bases from V and 4 bases from J, with 11 bases between. The CDR3 bases are TGTGCCAGCAGCTTAAGGGTCGAAGGCACTGAAGCTTTCTTT. This gives the protein CASSLRVEGTEAFF.

The chain is built from TRBV5-8 and TRBJ1-1, with D maybe TRBD1 (5 bases). The CDR3 loop spans 11 amino acids. Germline V gives CDR1 SGHTS, CDR2 YDEGEE. V dropped 3 bases and J dropped 9 bases, with 9 bases sitting between them. CDR3 sequence reads: CASSSDSKAFF. CDR3 DNA: TGTGCCAGCAGCTCCGACAGCAAAGCTTTCTTT.

This clonotype was seen ten or more times. The chain joins TRBV6-2 or TRBV6-3 to TRBJ1-1; maybe TRBD1 (5 bases). The CDR3 extends over 13 amino acids. V lost 2 bases, J lost 4 bases, and 8 bases lay in between. Per germline, CDR1 MNHEY and CDR2 SVGEGT. The DNA of the CDR3 is TGTGCCAGCAGTTACGGCGGGGCCACTGAAGCTTTCTTT. Its protein is CASSYGGATEAFF.

This clonotype has at least ten counts. This chain connects TRBV3-1 to TRBJ2-5; 10 bases match TRBD2. The CDR3 has 15 amino acids. CDR1 and CDR2 from the germline V gene are LGHDT and YNNKEL (reference sequence). The junction had 8 bases not matched to a gene; V was cut back by 5 bases and J by 5 bases. CDR3 nucleotides: TGTGCCAGCAGCAGAAAGCGGGGGGGCCAGGAGACCCAGTACTTC. This encodes CASSRKRGGQETQYF.